The clone carrying this T cell receptor beta chain occurred many times. Antigen: not known. This CDR3 is 13 amino acids long. V was pared by 7 bases and J by 3 bases, with 13 bases between. Germline V gene sequence: CDR1 LNHDA, CDR2 SQIVND (reference sequence). This sample is part of a study of beta chain features in type 1 diabetes. Study summary: Cell yields, age and gender were similar between patients and healthy donors. Examination of sorted cells across all samples involved 90 million to 120 million cells. General observations from the study: TCRB CDR3s from Type 1 diabetes patients were moderately but significantly shorter in all four CD4+ subsets. Researchers could not determine here whether HLA type influences TCRB rearrangement. Equally in patients and controls, shorter templates might have been favored by PCR.

As every portion of the isolated RNA was reverse transcribed, the sequencing read expressed TCRB transcripts. The table came from immunoSEQ multiplex PCR; TCRdb's copy has only in-frame clones and leaves some out. The sample records 400,000 or so clones, 8% to 10% being singletons. This TCR came from a man aged 25-45 years with type 1 diabetes. V and J are TRBV19 and TRBJ2-7; D not certain. Input material: central memory CD4+ T cells from blood. In DNA form, the CDR3 reads TGTGCCAGTACGCTCCAGAGTATCTACGAGCAGTACTTC. It is translated as CASTLQSIYEQYF.